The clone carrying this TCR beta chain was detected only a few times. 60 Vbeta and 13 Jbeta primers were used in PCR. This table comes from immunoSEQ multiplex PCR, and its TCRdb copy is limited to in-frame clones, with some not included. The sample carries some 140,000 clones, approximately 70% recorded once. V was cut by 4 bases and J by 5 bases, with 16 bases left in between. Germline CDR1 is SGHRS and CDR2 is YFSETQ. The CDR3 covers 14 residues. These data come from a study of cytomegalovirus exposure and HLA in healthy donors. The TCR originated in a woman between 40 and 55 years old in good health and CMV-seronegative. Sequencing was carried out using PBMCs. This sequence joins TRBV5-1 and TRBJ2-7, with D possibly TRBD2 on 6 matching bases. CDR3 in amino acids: CASSDPGGMDEQYF. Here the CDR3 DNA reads TGCGCCAGCAGCGACCCCGGGGGAATGGACGAGCAGTACTTC.